This is a list of T cell receptor beta chains from one sample in a study. MiXCR, applied by TCRdb to the 5' RACE reads, yields one record per CDR3 protein. The repertoire consists of about 9,100 distinct CDR3 sequences, with approximately 57% occurring once and the leading ten covering 6.2%. Material for sequencing was tumor-infiltrating memory CD4+ T cells sorted from the breast tumor. These receptors were taken from a female donor with breast cancer. CDR3s include the opening cysteine and the closing phenylalanine or tryptophan. A D gene is named only where the DNA matches it firmly. Clone size is not always given. Where it is, it says once, few, many or a class for expanded clones.

>TRBJ2-1|-|TRBV4-3|few
CASSQDAGRNEQFF
TGCGCCAGCAGCCAAGATGCAGGGAGAAATGAGCAGTTCTTC
>TRBJ2-1|-|TRBV20-1|few
CSASGAYEQFF
TGCAGTGCTAGCGGGGCGTATGAGCAGTTCTTC
>TRBJ1-2|-|TRBV7-9|few
CASSSKGIGAGDGYTF
TGTGCCAGCAGCTCCAAAGGAATCGGGGCGGGGGACGGCTACACCTTC
>TRBJ2-7|-|TRBV20-1|-
CSAREPPGGYEQYF
TGCAGTGCTAGAGAGCCCCCGGGCGGCTACGAGCAGTACTTC
>TRBJ2-2|-|TRBV5-1|few
CASSLGHLAWNTGELFF
TGCGCCAGCAGCTTGGGACACCTCGCGTGGAACACCGGGGAGCTGTTTTTT
>TRBJ2-1|TRBD1|TRBV28|-
CASTAGTGAYNEQFF
TGTGCCAGCACTGCCGGGACAGGGGCCTACAATGAGCAGTTCTTC
>TRBJ2-3|TRBD2|TRBV7-2|few
CASSFFSSGRGDTQYF
TGTGCCAGCAGCTTTTTTTCTAGCGGGAGGGGGGATACGCAGTATTTT
>TRBJ2-5|-|TRBV5-1|-
CASSPDQETQYF
TGCGCCAGCAGCCCGGACCAAGAGACCCAGTACTTC
>TRBJ1-2|-|TRBV29-1|-
CSVQVTASYGYTF
TGCAGCGTTCAAGTGACGGCCTCCTATGGCTACACCTTC
>TRBJ2-1|TRBD2|TRBV4-2|few
CASSQDESGGANEQFF
TGTGCCAGCAGCCAAGATGAGAGCGGGGGGGCAAATGAGCAGTTCTTC
>TRBJ1-6|-|TRBV12-3/TRBV12-4|few
CASSLDLGSPLHF
TGTGCCAGCAGTTTAGATTTAGGGTCACCCCTCCACTTT
>TRBJ1-1|-|TRBV6-5|-
CASRGPGEAFF
TGTGCCAGCAGGGGACCAGGAGAAGCTTTCTTT
>TRBJ2-7|TRBD1|TRBV7-6|-
CASSPKFGGTGSSYEQYF
TGTGCCAGCAGCCCCAAGTTTGGGGGGACAGGGAGCTCCTACGAGCAGTACTTC
>TRBJ2-7|-|TRBV3-1|-
CASSQGNVKLHF
TGTGCCAGCAGCCAAGGTAACGTTAAACTGCACTTC
>TRBJ1-2|TRBD1|TRBV29-1|few
CSARDRGDYGYTF
TGCAGCGCCCGGGACAGGGGAGACTATGGCTACACCTTC
>TRBJ2-7|TRBD2|TRBV29-1|few
CSVERGSGGTYEQYF
TGCAGCGTTGAACGGGGTAGCGGGGGCACCTACGAGCAGTACTTC
>TRBJ1-2|TRBD1|TRBV7-2|few
CASSLSGTANYGYTF
TGTGCCAGCAGCCTCTCCGGGACAGCTAACTATGGCTACACCTTC
>TRBJ1-1|-|TRBV7-2|-
CASSLNTEAFF
TGTGCCAGCAGCCTGAACACTGAAGCTTTCTTT
>TRBJ1-2|-|TRBV20-1|-
CSARDTPLGPPNYGYTF
TGCAGTGCTAGAGATACACCCTTAGGTCCTCCCAACTATGGCTACACCTTC
>TRBJ2-3|TRBD2|TRBV6-5|few
CASSLAGSTDTQYF
TGTGCCAGCAGTTTAGCGGGAAGCACAGATACGCAGTATTTT
>TRBJ2-2|TRBD2|TRBV20-1|-
CSARDASSGSWNTGELFF
TGCAGTGCTAGAGATGCTAGTAGCGGGAGTTGGAACACCGGGGAGCTGTTTTTT
>TRBJ1-5|-|TRBV6-5|-
CASSLRSGWDQPQHF
TGTGCCAGCAGCCTTAGGTCGGGTTGGGATCAGCCCCAGCATTTT
>TRBJ2-7|-|TRBV12-3/TRBV12-4|few
CASSFWSAYEQYF
TGTGCCAGCAGTTTCTGGTCCGCTTACGAGCAGTACTTC
>TRBJ1-5|-|TRBV5-6|-
CASSASADQPQHF
TGTGCCAGCAGCGCCTCAGCGGATCAGCCCCAGCATTTT
>TRBJ2-2|-|TRBV10-3|-
CAISESRNTGELFF
TGTGCCATCAGTGAGTCCCGTAACACCGGGGAGCTGTTTTTT
>TRBJ1-2|TRBD1|TRBV9|-
CASSPGQGTVGYGYTF
TGTGCCAGCAGCCCAGGACAGGGGACGGTTGGCTATGGCTACACCTTC
>TRBJ2-2|-|TRBV20-1|-
CSARKQGNTGELFF
TGCAGTGCTAGGAAACAGGGGAACACCGGGGAGCTGTTTTTT
>TRBJ2-5|TRBD2|TRBV7-3|few
CASRRTSGETQYF
TGTGCCAGCAGGCGGACTAGCGGAGAGACCCAGTACTTC
>TRBJ2-3|TRBD2|TRBV5-1|-
CASSYLAVADTQYF
TGCGCCAGCAGCTATCTAGCGGTTGCAGATACGCAGTATTTT
>TRBJ2-7|TRBD1|TRBV7-7|-
CASSPDRSSYEQYF
TGTGCCAGCAGCCCGGACAGGAGCTCCTACGAGCAGTACTTC
>TRBJ1-2|-|TRBV7-9|-
CASSLMTGGFGYTF
TGTGCCAGCAGCCTTATGACCGGAGGATTCGGCTACACCTTC
>TRBJ2-2|-|TRBV12-3/TRBV12-4|few
CASSPGLPGELFF
TGTGCCAGCAGTCCAGGGTTGCCCGGGGAGCTGTTTTTT
>TRBJ1-4|TRBD1|TRBV5-1|-
CASSWTGTGDEKLFF
TGCGCCAGCAGCTGGACCGGGACAGGGGATGAAAAGCTGTTTTTT
>TRBJ1-5|TRBD1|TRBV27|few
CANRTGGSNQPQHF
TGTGCCAATCGAACAGGGGGTAGCAATCAGCCCCAGCATTTT
>TRBJ2-5|TRBD1|TRBV29-1|-
CSVGDRGRGTQYF
TGCAGCGTTGGGGACAGGGGGCGCGGGACCCAGTACTTC
>TRBJ1-5|-|TRBV30|-
CAWSVEGNQPQHF
TGTGCCTGGAGTGTAGAAGGGAATCAGCCCCAGCATTTT
>TRBJ2-5|TRBD1|TRBV15|-
CATYGTAEETQYF
TGTGCCACCTACGGGACAGCCGAAGAGACCCAGTACTTC
>TRBJ1-1|TRBD1|TRBV20-1|-
CSAPTGGLTEAFF
TGCAGTGCTCCCACAGGGGGCCTCACTGAAGCTTTCTTT
>TRBJ2-1|TRBD1|TRBV11-2|-
CASTIDRGNEQFF
TGTGCCAGCACTATAGACAGGGGCAATGAGCAGTTCTTC
>TRBJ2-5|TRBD2|TRBV5-1|-
CASSSGSEETQYF
TGCGCCAGCAGTAGCGGGAGCGAAGAGACCCAGTACTTC
>TRBJ2-1|-|TRBV7-3|-
CASSFSFGNEQFF
TGTGCCAGCAGCTTTAGTTTTGGCAATGAGCAGTTCTTC
>TRBJ1-1|-|TRBV12-3/TRBV12-4|few
CANSFRENTEAFF
TGTGCCAACAGTTTTCGCGAGAACACTGAAGCTTTCTTT
>TRBJ2-3|-|TRBV12-3/TRBV12-4|-
CASSAALPVQYF
TGTGCCAGCAGCGCTGCCCTCCCTGTGCAGTATTTT
>TRBJ1-2|-|TRBV20-1|-
CSANKMEGPSYGYTF
TGCAGTGCTAATAAGATGGAGGGGCCATCCTATGGCTACACCTTC
>TRBJ2-5|TRBD2|TRBV7-2|-
CASSLVWREVETQYF
TGTGCCAGCAGCTTAGTATGGCGGGAGGTTGAGACCCAGTACTTC
>TRBJ2-1|TRBD2|TRBV7-3|-
CASSLLAGGYNEQFF
TGTGCCAGCAGCTTACTAGCGGGAGGCTACAATGAGCAGTTCTTC
>TRBJ1-2|-|TRBV28|-
CASSLKPFYGNTF
TGTGCCAGCAGTTTAAAACCCTTTTATGGCAACACCTTC
>TRBJ1-5|TRBD1|TRBV30|-
CAWSEGGGRQPQHF
TGTGCCTGGAGTGAGGGAGGGGGCCGACAGCCCCAGCATTTT
>TRBJ2-1|TRBD2|TRBV7-2|-
CASSLGSAGGPRF
TGTGCCAGCAGCTTAGGGTCCGCGGGAGGGCCCCGGTTC
>TRBJ2-1|TRBD2|TRBV7-2|-
CASSLGGSNEQFF
TGTGCCAGCAGCTTGGGCGGGAGTAATGAGCAGTTCTTC
>TRBJ2-3|-|TRBV10-3|-
CAISDRGITQYF
TGTGCCATCAGTGATCGGGGGATCACGCAGTATTTT